This T cell receptor beta chain is from a study of radiation and T cells in renal cell carcinoma. The sample holds many counts of this clone. The germline V gene has CDR1 SEHNR and CDR2 FQNEAQ (reference sequence). The CDR3 extends over 15 amino acids. V was cut by 4 bases and J by 6 bases, with 16 bases left in between. Time point denoted: baseline pretreatment blood. The treatment is: 15 Gy SBRT to primary tumor, nephrectomy 4 weeks later. Clones were read by immunoSEQ multiplex PCR, and TCRdb kept only the in-frame ones, dropping some. This sample has 100,000 to 150,000 clones, with roughly 80% found just once.

The receptor was derived from a woman aged 55-70 years with renal cell carcinoma. Sequencing used blood, obtained from a patient whose treatment included radiotherapy and nephrectomy. The chain has TRBV7-9 and TRBJ1-5; D is ambiguous. Here the CDR3 reads CASSSPLQEGQPQHF. The DNA of the CDR3 is TGTGCCAGCAGCTCACCTCTCCAGGAGGGTCAGCCCCAGCATTTT.